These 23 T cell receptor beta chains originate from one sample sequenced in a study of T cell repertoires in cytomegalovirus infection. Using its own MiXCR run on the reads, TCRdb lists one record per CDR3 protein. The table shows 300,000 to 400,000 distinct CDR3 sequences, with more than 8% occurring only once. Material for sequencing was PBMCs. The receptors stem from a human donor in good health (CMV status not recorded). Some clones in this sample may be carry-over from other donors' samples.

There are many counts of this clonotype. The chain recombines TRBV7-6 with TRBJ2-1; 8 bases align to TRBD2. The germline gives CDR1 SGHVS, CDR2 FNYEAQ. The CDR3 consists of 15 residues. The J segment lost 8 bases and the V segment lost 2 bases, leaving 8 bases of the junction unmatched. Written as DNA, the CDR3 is TGTGCCAGCAGCTTACGGCATACTAGCGGCGATGAGCAGTTCTTC. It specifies CASSLRHTSGDEQFF. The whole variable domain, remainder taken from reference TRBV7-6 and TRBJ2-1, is GAGVSQSPRYKVTKRGQDVALRCDPISGHVSLYWYRQALGQGPEFLTYFNYEAQQDKSGLPNDRFSAERPEGSISTLTIQRTEQRDSAMYRCASSLRHTSGDEQFFGPGTRLTVL.

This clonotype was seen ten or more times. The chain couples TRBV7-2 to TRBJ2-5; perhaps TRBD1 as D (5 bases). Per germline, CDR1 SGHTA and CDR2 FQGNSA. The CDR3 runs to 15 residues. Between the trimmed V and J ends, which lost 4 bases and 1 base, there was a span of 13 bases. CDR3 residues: CASSSPAGFQETQYF. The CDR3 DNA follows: TGTGCCAGCAGCTCCCCAGCAGGGTTCCAAGAGACCCAGTACTTC.

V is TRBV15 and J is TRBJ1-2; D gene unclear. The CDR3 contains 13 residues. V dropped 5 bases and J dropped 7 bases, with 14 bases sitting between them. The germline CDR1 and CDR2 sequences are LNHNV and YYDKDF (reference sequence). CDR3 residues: CATSPAAKRGYTF. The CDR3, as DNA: TGTGCCACCAGCCCCGCGGCGAAGCGTGGCTACACCTTC.

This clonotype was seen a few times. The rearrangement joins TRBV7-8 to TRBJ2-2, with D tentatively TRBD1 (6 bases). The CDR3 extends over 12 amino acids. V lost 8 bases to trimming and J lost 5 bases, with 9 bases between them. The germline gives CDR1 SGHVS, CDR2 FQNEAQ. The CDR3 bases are TGTGCCAGCCAGGGGCGGACCGGGGAGCTGTTTTTT. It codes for CASQGRTGELFF.

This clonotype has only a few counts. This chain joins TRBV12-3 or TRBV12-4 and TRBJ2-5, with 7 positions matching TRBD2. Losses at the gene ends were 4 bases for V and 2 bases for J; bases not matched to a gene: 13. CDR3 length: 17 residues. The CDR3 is CASSSRWRGKIQETQYF. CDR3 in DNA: TGTGCCAGCAGTTCCCGGTGGCGGGGGAAAATTCAAGAGACCCAGTACTTC.

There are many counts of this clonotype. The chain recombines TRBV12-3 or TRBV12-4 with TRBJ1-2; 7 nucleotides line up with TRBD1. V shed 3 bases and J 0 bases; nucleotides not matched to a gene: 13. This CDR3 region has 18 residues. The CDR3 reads CASSFPVEHRGANYGYTF. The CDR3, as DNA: TGTGCCAGCAGTTTCCCAGTTGAACACAGGGGAGCTAACTATGGCTACACCTTC.

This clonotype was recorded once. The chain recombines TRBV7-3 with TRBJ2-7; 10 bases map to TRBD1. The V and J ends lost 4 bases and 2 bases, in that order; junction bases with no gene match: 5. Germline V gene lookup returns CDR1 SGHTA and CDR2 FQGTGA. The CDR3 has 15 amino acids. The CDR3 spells CASSSGQGVAYEQYF. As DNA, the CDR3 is TGTGCCAGCAGCTCTGGACAGGGGGTAGCCTACGAGCAGTACTTC.

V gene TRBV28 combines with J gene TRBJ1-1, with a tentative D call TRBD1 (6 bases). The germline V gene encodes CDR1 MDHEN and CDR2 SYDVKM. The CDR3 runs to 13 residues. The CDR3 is CALSDSLNTEAFF. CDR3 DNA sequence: TGTGCTCTTTCGGACAGCTTGAACACTGAAGCTTTCTTT.

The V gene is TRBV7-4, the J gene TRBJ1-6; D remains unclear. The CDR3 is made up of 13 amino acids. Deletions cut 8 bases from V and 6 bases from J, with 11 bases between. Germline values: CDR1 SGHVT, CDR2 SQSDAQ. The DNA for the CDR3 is TGTGCCAGCTCTAAGGAATCTAATTCACCCCTCCACTTT. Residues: CASSKESNSPLHF.

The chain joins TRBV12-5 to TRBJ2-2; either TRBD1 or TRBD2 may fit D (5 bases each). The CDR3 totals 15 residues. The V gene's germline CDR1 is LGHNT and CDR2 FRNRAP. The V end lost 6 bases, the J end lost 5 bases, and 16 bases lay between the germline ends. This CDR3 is CASGSRGVDTGELFF. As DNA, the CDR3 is TGTGCTAGTGGCTCCCGGGGCGTTGATACCGGGGAGCTGTTTTTT.

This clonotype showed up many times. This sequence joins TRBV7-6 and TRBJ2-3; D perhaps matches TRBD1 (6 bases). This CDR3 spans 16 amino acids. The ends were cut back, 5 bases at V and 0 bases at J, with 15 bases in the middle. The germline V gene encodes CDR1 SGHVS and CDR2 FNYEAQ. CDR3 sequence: CASSPTTGRSTDTQYF. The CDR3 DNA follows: TGTGCCAGCAGCCCTACCACAGGGCGTAGCACAGATACGCAGTATTTT.

The CDR3 bases are TGTGCCAGCAGCCCTGCGGGGTATGAGCAGTTCTTC. Its translation: CASSPAGYEQFF. This chain connects TRBV11-2 to TRBJ2-1; tentatively, D is TRBD2 (6 bases). Germline lookup yields CDR1 SGHAT and CDR2 FQNNGV. V gave up 5 bases and J gave up 8 bases, with 10 bases separating them. The CDR3 is 12 amino acids.

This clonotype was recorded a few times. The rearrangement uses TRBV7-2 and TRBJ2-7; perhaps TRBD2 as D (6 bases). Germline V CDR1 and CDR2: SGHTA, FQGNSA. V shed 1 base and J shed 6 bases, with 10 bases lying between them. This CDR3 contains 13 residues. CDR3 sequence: CASSLGGDPEQYF. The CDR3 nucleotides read TGTGCCAGCAGCTTAGGGGGGGACCCCGAGCAGTACTTC.

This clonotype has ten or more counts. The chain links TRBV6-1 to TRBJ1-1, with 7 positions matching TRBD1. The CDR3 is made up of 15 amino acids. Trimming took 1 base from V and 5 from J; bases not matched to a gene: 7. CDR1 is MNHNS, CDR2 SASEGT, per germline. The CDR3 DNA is TGTGCCAGCAGTGAAGGTCTAGGGGGCTGGACTGAAGCTTTCTTT. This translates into CASSEGLGGWTEAFF.

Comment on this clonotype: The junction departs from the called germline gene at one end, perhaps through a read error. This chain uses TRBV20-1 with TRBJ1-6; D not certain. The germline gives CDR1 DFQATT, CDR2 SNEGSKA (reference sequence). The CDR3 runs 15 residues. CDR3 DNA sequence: TGCAGTGCTCGAGAAGGCGCTTCTTCGTATTCACCCCTCCACTTT. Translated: CSAREGASSYSPLHF.

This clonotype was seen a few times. CDR3 bases: TGCGCCAGCAGCCAAGATCGGGCAGGAGCTGGAAACACCATATATTTT. It yields the protein CASSQDRAGAGNTIYF. The chain combines TRBV4-3 with TRBJ1-3; no clear D gene. The CDR3 consists of 16 residues. V shed 0 bases and J shed 2 bases, with 11 bases lying between them. From germline, CDR1 is LGHNA and CDR2 YSLEER.

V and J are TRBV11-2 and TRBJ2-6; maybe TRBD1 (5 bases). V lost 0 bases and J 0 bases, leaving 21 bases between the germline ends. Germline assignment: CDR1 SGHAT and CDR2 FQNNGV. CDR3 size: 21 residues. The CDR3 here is CASSLDGRETYIDSGANVLTF. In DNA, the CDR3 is TGTGCCAGCAGCTTAGACGGCAGGGAAACCTATATTGACTCTGGGGCCAACGTCCTGACTTTC.

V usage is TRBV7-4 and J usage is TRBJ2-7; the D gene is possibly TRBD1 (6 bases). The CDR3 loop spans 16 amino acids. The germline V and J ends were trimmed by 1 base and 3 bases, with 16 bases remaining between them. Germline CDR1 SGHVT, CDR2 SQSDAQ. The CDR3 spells CASSLEGVTGVYEQYF. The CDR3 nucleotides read TGTGCCAGCAGCTTAGAAGGTGTGACAGGAGTCTACGAGCAGTACTTC.

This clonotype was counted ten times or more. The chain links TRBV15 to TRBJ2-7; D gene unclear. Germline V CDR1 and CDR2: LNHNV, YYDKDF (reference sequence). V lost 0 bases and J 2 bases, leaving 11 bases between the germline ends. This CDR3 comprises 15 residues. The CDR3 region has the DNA TGTGCCACCAGCAGAGATAGGCCCATAACCTACGAGCAGTACTTC. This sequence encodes CATSRDRPITYEQYF.

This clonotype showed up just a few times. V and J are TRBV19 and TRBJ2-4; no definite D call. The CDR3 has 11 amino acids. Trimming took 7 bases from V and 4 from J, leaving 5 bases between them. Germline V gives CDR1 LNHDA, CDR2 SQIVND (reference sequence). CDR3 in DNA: TGTGCCAGTATGGATAAAAACATTCAGTACTTC. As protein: CASMDKNIQYF.

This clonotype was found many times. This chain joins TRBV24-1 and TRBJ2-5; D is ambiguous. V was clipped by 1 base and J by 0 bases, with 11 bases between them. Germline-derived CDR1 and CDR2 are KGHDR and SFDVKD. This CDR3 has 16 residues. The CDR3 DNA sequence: TGTGCCACCAGTGATTTAGACGGCGCGTACCAAGAGACCCAGTACTTC. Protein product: CATSDLDGAYQETQYF.

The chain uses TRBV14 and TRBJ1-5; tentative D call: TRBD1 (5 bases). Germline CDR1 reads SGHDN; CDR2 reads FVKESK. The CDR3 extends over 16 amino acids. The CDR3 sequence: CAAAAKAQVKNQPQHF. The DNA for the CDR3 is TGTGCTGCAGCAGCCAAGGCACAGGTTAAGAATCAGCCCCAGCATTTT.

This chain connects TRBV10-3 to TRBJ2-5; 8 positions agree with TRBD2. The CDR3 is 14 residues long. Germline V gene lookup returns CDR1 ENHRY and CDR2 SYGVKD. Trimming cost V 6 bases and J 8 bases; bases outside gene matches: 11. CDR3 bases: TGTGCCATCAGGGCGACTAGCGCCCTCAGAACCCAGTACTTC. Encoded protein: CAIRATSALRTQYF.